The subject of this entry is one TCR beta chain. Only a few counts were recorded for this clonotype. The antigen it binds to is not known. No base-level quality is on record; no much larger clone is a single base apart. This entry comes from a study of T-cell reconstitution after alpha-beta-depleted transplantation in children (TCRdb year 2016). For the study in its entirety: The study quantitatively tracked T-cell immune reconstitution after TCRalphabeta/CD19-depleted allogeneic hematopoietic cell transplantation in children using TCR repertoire profiling.

The library was obtained by PCR. Instrument on record: Illumina HiSeq 2500. Molecular barcoding was employed in the preparation of TCR libraries, with unique molecular identifiers being used to normalize TCRbeta repertoire quantification. TCRdb itself trimmed the public reads at Q25 with fastp, ran MiXCR and retained productive beta chains. Every distinct CDR3 protein forms one entry, paired with its most common genes and DNA. Here the sample has 700,000 to 950,000 distinct CDR3 sequences; approximately 15% occur a single time. Clones ranked in the top ten supply just under 5% of the sample. According to the study, the label for this sample's treatment or condition signals: allogeneic hematopoietic cell transplantation with graft depleted of TCRalphabeta T cells and CD19 B cells. The transplant recipients were children given TCRalphabeta/CD19-depleted allogeneic hematopoietic cell grafts. Beyond this particular receptor, the publication reports: The high TCRbeta diversity at day 60 in some patients was ascribed to recipient T cells and intrathymic progenitors that had survived conditioning. Apparently early alphabetaT-cell count recovery about two months after transplant reportedly relied on only several hundred rapidly expanded clones derived from non-depleted graft cells. Over the following months the frequencies of hyperexpanded clones went down, and after one year T-cell counts and TCRbeta diversity were mostly credited to newly produced T cells.

The source was PBMCs, mostly from graft donor cells, collected 360 days after TCRalphabeta/CD19-depleted stem cell transplant. This sequence was found in a male patient under 18 who had a stem cell transplant for acute lymphoblastic leukemia, so the T cells may come from the graft donor.

The CDR3 protein sequence reads: CASSLKERERNNEQFF. The nucleotide sequence reads as follows: TGCGCCAGCAGCTTAAAAGAGCGGGAGAGAAACAATGAGCAGTTCTTC. Recombination linked TRBV5-1 to TRBJ2-1; TRBD2 lines up with 8 middle nucleotides. The germline V gene gives CDR1 as SGHRS and CDR2 as YFSETQ. V lost 2 bases and J lost 5 bases, and the count of bases not matched to a germline gene is 9. The CDR3 holds 16 amino acids from the cysteine to the phenylalanine. The read is trimmed to its CDR3 DNA, 48 bases read in frame from base 1.